These T cell receptor beta chains were read from a single sample in a study of response to subunit inactivated influenza vaccine. Via MiXCR, TCRdb re-called the RT-PCR reads, giving one row per CDR3 protein. The sample carries fewer than 800,000 distinct CDR3 sequences, around a sixth recorded once. The material was PBMCs from blood, obtained about 12 days after vaccination. All receptors derive from a man between 50 and 59 years old who received an inactivated influenza vaccine. Both conserved end residues are part of each CDR3. D genes are given only for firm matches.

v_gene: TRBV7-6
j_gene: TRBJ2-5
d_gene: .
CDR3aa: CASSQPDRKETQYF

v_gene: TRBV2
j_gene: TRBJ2-3
d_gene: .
CDR3aa: CASSAPITQYF

v_gene: TRBV11-2
j_gene: TRBJ2-7
d_gene: .
CDR3aa: CASSLVGVSEQYF

v_gene: TRBV20-1
j_gene: TRBJ1-6
d_gene: .
CDR3aa: CSARVGGSSYNSPLHF

v_gene: TRBV5-1
j_gene: TRBJ2-3
d_gene: TRBD2
CDR3aa: CASSLLAGGSLTDTQYF

v_gene: TRBV19
j_gene: TRBJ1-1
d_gene: .
CDR3aa: CASSFGRTTEAFF

v_gene: TRBV20-1
j_gene: TRBJ1-2
d_gene: TRBD1
CDR3aa: CSAMGQGADGYTF

v_gene: TRBV20-1
j_gene: TRBJ2-2
d_gene: .
CDR3aa: CSAGRVAVRNTGELFF

v_gene: TRBV10-3
j_gene: TRBJ2-7
d_gene: .
CDR3aa: CAISERDEQYF

v_gene: TRBV10-3
j_gene: TRBJ2-6
d_gene: .
CDR3aa: CAISESGLGANVLTF

v_gene: TRBV19
j_gene: TRBJ2-5
d_gene: .
CDR3aa: CASSPTSAGKTQYF

v_gene: TRBV20-1
j_gene: TRBJ2-5
d_gene: .
CDR3aa: CSARGRQETQYF

v_gene: TRBV7-2
j_gene: TRBJ2-1
d_gene: TRBD2
CDR3aa: CASSRLAGGPHEQFF

v_gene: TRBV14
j_gene: TRBJ2-1
d_gene: TRBD2
CDR3aa: CASSRTSGMNNNEQFF

v_gene: TRBV12-3/TRBV12-4
j_gene: TRBJ2-1
d_gene: TRBD2
CDR3aa: CASLGLAGRGTYNEQFF

v_gene: TRBV12-3/TRBV12-4
j_gene: TRBJ2-3
d_gene: .
CDR3aa: CASSPSDSTDTQYF

v_gene: TRBV29-1
j_gene: TRBJ1-1
d_gene: .
CDR3aa: CSAADPNTEAFF

v_gene: TRBV29-1
j_gene: TRBJ2-1
d_gene: TRBD2
CDR3aa: CSVPGLVSPNEQFF

v_gene: TRBV28
j_gene: TRBJ2-7
d_gene: TRBD1
CDR3aa: CASRATGVAYEQYF

v_gene: TRBV27
j_gene: TRBJ2-1
d_gene: .
CDR3aa: CASSLLGGNYNEQFF

v_gene: TRBV2
j_gene: TRBJ1-5
d_gene: TRBD1
CDR3aa: CASSDQGDSNQPQHF

v_gene: TRBV10-3
j_gene: TRBJ2-3
d_gene: .
CDR3aa: CAIRGGKIADTQYF